These T cell receptor beta chains were read from a single sample in a study of metastatic and nonmetastatic thyroid tumors. TCRdb re-analyzed the PCR reads using MiXCR. The sample includes 45,000 to 50,000 clones, 20% to 25% of them seen just once. What was sequenced was blood. These receptors came from a male donor with papillary thyroid cancer or a benign thyroid nodule (not recorded which). Some clones in this sample may be carry-over from other donors' samples. CDR3s include the opening cysteine and the closing phenylalanine or tryptophan. Fields, in order: D gene, clone size, V gene, J gene, CDR3 protein, CDR3 DNA. A D gene is named only where the DNA matches it firmly. Clone size is shown for a subset of rows, as once, few, many or a class of expanded clone.

NA	few	TRBV20-1	TRBJ1-2	CSVGGNPNYGYTF	TGCAGTGTGGGGGGGAACCCTAACTATGGCTACACCTTC
NA	medium-sized	TRBV6-1	TRBJ2-7	CASRGSGRRSEQYF	TGTGCCAGCAGGGGTTCGGGGAGGCGCAGCGAGCAGTACTTC
TRBD2	NA	TRBV20-1	TRBJ2-2	CSATLTSGISPGELFF	TGCAGTGCTACCTTGACTAGCGGGATTAGCCCCGGGGAGCTGTTTTTT
NA	many	TRBV5-6	TRBJ2-1	CASSLKLYRGYNEQFF	TGTGCCAGCAGCTTGAAGTTATATCGGGGCTACAATGAGCAGTTCTTC
NA	medium-sized	TRBV6-1	TRBJ2-7	CASSNREFYEQYF	TGTGCCAGCAGTAACAGGGAGTTCTACGAGCAGTACTTC
NA	many	TRBV6-2/TRBV6-3	TRBJ2-1	CASSSFGGTRSYNEQFF	TGTGCCAGCAGTTCGTTTGGGGGTACCCGGTCCTACAATGAGCAGTTCTTC
TRBD1	NA	TRBV20-1	TRBJ1-5	CSARSTGDQPQHF	TGCAGTGCTAGGTCGACAGGGGATCAGCCCCAGCATTTT
NA	many	TRBV18	TRBJ2-5	CASSPRGIKTETQYF	TGTGCCAGCTCACCACGGGGCATTAAGACAGAGACCCAGTACTTC
NA	many	TRBV7-8	TRBJ1-5	CASSLEGRVNQPQHF	TGTGCCAGCAGCTTAGAGGGCAGAGTTAATCAGCCCCAGCATTTT
NA	many	TRBV20-1	TRBJ2-1	CSARDSERIYEQFF	TGCAGTGCTAGAGATTCGGAACGCATCTATGAGCAGTTCTTC
NA	many	TRBV13	TRBJ2-1	CASSFGKLEQFF	TGTGCCAGCAGCTTCGGTAAGCTCGAGCAGTTCTTC
NA	many	TRBV5-1	TRBJ2-3	CASSLGQGTNTQYF	TGCGCCAGCAGCTTGGGGCAGGGTACTAATACGCAGTATTTT
NA	NA	TRBV20-1	TRBJ2-3	CSARFSSGEGGTDTQYF	TGCAGTGCTAGGTTTTCTAGCGGAGAGGGGGGCACAGATACGCAGTATTTT
NA	NA	TRBV30	TRBJ1-1	CARSVLRNTEAFF	TGTGCCCGGAGTGTGCTTCGGAACACTGAAGCTTTCTTT
NA	NA	TRBV4-2	TRBJ2-6	CASSQGRLSGANVLTF	TGTGCCAGCAGCCAAGGCCGGCTCTCTGGGGCCAACGTCCTGACTTTC
NA	NA	TRBV6-1	TRBJ1-3	CASGGSGNTICF	TGTGCCAGCGGGGGCTCTGGAAACACCATATGTTTT
NA	NA	TRBV18	TRBJ2-2	CASSRTGTVSTGELFF	TGTGCCAGCTCACGAACCGGGACGGTGAGCACCGGGGAGCTGTTTTTT
NA	few	TRBV12-3/TRBV12-4	TRBJ1-1	CASSPTGYTEAFF	TGTGCCAGCAGCCCTACAGGGTACACTGAAGCTTTCTTT
NA	NA	TRBV28	TRBJ1-5	CASSLGAGKQPQHF	TGTGCCAGCAGTTTAGGCGCAGGGAAACAGCCCCAGCATTTT
NA	medium-sized	TRBV6-5	TRBJ1-1	CASSYSRDTEAFF	TGTGCCAGCAGTTACTCGAGGGATACTGAAGCTTTCTTT
TRBD2	once	TRBV20-1	TRBJ2-1	CSARGLLAGSYNEQFF	TGCAGTGCTAGAGGACTCCTAGCGGGGAGTTACAATGAGCAGTTCTTC
NA	medium-sized	TRBV18	TRBJ2-7	CASSANRDYEQYF	TGTGCCAGCTCAGCGAACAGGGACTACGAGCAGTACTTC
NA	NA	TRBV19	TRBJ2-2	CASQREDRTGSCFF	NA
NA	few	TRBV6-1	TRBJ2-7	CASRTAGSVAYEQYF	TGTGCCAGCAGGACTGCAGGGAGCGTGGCCTACGAGCAGTACTTC
TRBD1	NA	TRBV20-1	TRBJ2-7	CSALPGGQGRGEQYF	TGCAGTGCGTTGCCCGGGGGACAGGGTCGGGGGGAGCAGTACTTC
NA	many	TRBV5-5	TRBJ1-1	CASSLDYMNTEAFF	TGTGCCAGCAGCTTGGACTATATGAACACTGAAGCTTTCTTT
NA	many	TRBV11-2	TRBJ2-5	CASSWGETQYF	TGTGCCAGCAGCTGGGGAGAGACCCAGTACTTC
TRBD1	many	TRBV5-1	TRBJ2-2	CASSFTGTGTTGELFF	TGCGCCAGCAGCTTCACCGGGACAGGGACCACCGGGGAGCTGTTTTTT
TRBD1	NA	TRBV11-2	TRBJ2-3	CASSKETGVLAYTQYF	TGTGCCAGCAGCAAGGAAACAGGGGTGTTAGCATATACGCAGTATTTT
TRBD2	few	TRBV20-1	TRBJ2-4	CSAGTSGTKNIQYF	TGCAGTGCCGGGACTAGCGGGACAAAAAACATTCAGTACTTC
TRBD2	NA	TRBV4-3	TRBJ2-3	CASSQDGPAGVRDTQYF	TGCGCCAGCAGCCAAGATGGTCCAGCGGGAGTCAGGGATACGCAGTATTTT
NA	NA	TRBV30	TRBJ1-1	CAWAKGGMNTEAFF	TGTGCCTGGGCGAAGGGCGGCATGAACACTGAAGCTTTCTTT
NA	many	TRBV19	TRBJ2-1	CASSIAVPPGDEQFF	TGTGCCAGTAGTATTGCGGTCCCTCCGGGGGATGAGCAGTTCTTC
TRBD1	few	TRBV6-5	TRBJ2-7	CASSSGGFYEQYF	TGTGCCAGCAGTTCAGGGGGTTTCTACGAGCAGTACTTC
NA	many	TRBV29-1	TRBJ2-1	CSADSGSNSYNEQFF	TGCAGCGCCGATTCCGGGTCGAACTCCTACAATGAGCAGTTCTTC
TRBD2	many	TRBV5-5	TRBJ2-3	CASSRDASGTDTQYF	TGTGCCAGCAGTCGAGATGCTAGCGGGACAGATACGCAGTATTTT
TRBD2	NA	TRBV11-2	TRBJ2-1	CASSSWTSGSANEQFF	TGTGCCAGCAGCTCCTGGACTAGCGGGAGCGCCAATGAGCAGTTCTTC
TRBD2	many	TRBV7-9	TRBJ2-7	CASRPGTSGSWEQYF	TGTGCCAGCAGACCCGGGACTAGCGGGAGCTGGGAGCAGTACTTC
TRBD2	NA	TRBV25-1	TRBJ2-3	CASSDWTSGLDTQYF	TGTGCCAGCAGTGACTGGACTAGCGGGCTGGATACGCAGTATTTT
NA	few	TRBV28	TRBJ2-7	CASSLRPGTPNYEQYF	TGTGCCAGCAGTTTACGTCCCGGGACGCCTAACTACGAGCAGTACTTC
NA	few	TRBV28	TRBJ2-3	CASSSRRGYTDTQYF	TGTGCCAGCAGTTCCCGCAGAGGTTACACAGATACGCAGTATTTT
TRBD2	NA	TRBV30	TRBJ2-1	CAWSVHRGLRLF	TGTGCCTGGAGTGTCCACCGGGGACTACGACTCTTC
NA	many	TRBV5-1	TRBJ1-2	CASSLVAGSPTGYTF	TGCGCCAGCAGCTTGGTAGCAGGGTCGCCCACGGGCTACACCTTC
NA	many	TRBV7-9	TRBJ2-7	CASSLGGAPYEQYF	TGTGCCAGCAGCTTAGGGGGCGCGCCCTACGAGCAGTACTTC
NA	many	TRBV19	TRBJ2-4	CASSRNLAKNIQYF	TGTGCCAGTAGTAGGAACCTAGCCAAAAACATTCAGTACTTC
NA	NA	TRBV10-3	TRBJ2-7	CAIRGFGGPEGGPFEQYF	TGTGCCATCAGGGGCTTTGGGGGGCCTGAGGGAGGGCCATTCGAGCAGTACTTC
TRBD2	NA	TRBV6-5	TRBJ2-1	CASSYSASGGLYNEQFF	TGTGCCAGCAGTTACTCGGCTAGCGGGGGGCTTTACAATGAGCAGTTCTTC
NA	NA	TRBV24-1	TRBJ2-7	CATSDHLAHGQYF	TGTGCCACCAGTGATCATCTAGCCCACGGGCAGTACTTC
TRBD1	many	TRBV7-9	TRBJ1-1	CASSHQTGVNTEAFF	TGTGCCAGCAGCCATCAGACAGGGGTGAACACTGAAGCTTTCTTT
NA	medium-sized	TRBV10-1	TRBJ2-7	CASSGQGVDEQYF	TGCGCCAGCAGTGGGCAGGGTGTCGACGAGCAGTACTTC
NA	few	TRBV6-6	TRBJ2-7	CASSYSFTSPYEQYF	TGTGCCAGCAGTTACTCGTTTACATCACCCTACGAGCAGTACTTC
NA	NA	TRBV30	TRBJ2-3	CAWRHSGTKDTQYF	TGTGCCTGGAGGCATAGCGGTACCAAAGATACGCAGTATTTT
NA	NA	TRBV4-1	TRBJ2-2	CASSFRRAGAGSGELFF	TGCGCCAGCAGCTTCAGGCGGGCAGGGGCCGGGTCCGGGGAGCTGTTTTTT
TRBD2	many	TRBV29-1	TRBJ2-1	CSVEDLSGAYNEQFF	TGCAGCGTTGAAGATCTAAGCGGGGCCTACAATGAGCAGTTCTTC
NA	many	TRBV6-5	TRBJ2-7	CASSYYWGNEQYF	TGTGCCAGCAGTTACTACTGGGGGAACGAGCAGTACTTC
NA	NA	TRBV6-1	TRBJ2-1	CASSEDPGTYNEQFF	TGTGCCAGCAGTGAAGATCCTGGGACCTACAATGAGCAGTTCTTC
NA	NA	TRBV27	TRBJ1-5	CASSTQNNQPQHF	TGTGCCAGCAGTACGCAAAACAATCAGCCCCAGCATTTT